The rows below give T cell receptor beta chains drawn from one sample of a study of control samples from healthy donors and cancer patients. TCRdb's table, derived via immunoSEQ multiplex PCR, lists solely in-frame clones and lacks some. Among tens of thousands of clones listed, just under 85% were seen once. Sequencing used blood. The receptors come from a man aged 25-40 years in good health. Both conserved end residues are part of each CDR3. A D gene is named only where the DNA matches it firmly. Size is omitted from some rows. Given values are once, few, many or a class for expanded clones.

J gene: TRBJ2-3
V gene: TRBV5-1
clone size: -
D gene: -
CDR3 length: 14
CDR3 protein: CASSWESSTDTQYF
CDR3 DNA: TGCGCCAGCAGCTGGGAGTCTAGCACAGATACGCAGTATTTT

J gene: TRBJ1-2
V gene: TRBV5-1
clone size: few
D gene: -
CDR3 length: 13
CDR3 protein: CASSLVSGGGYTF
CDR3 DNA: TGCGCCAGCAGCTTGGTATCAGGAGGTGGCTACACCTTC

J gene: TRBJ2-6
V gene: TRBV9
clone size: -
D gene: -
CDR3 length: 15
CDR3 protein: CASSVSGSGANVLTF
CDR3 DNA: TGTGCCAGCAGCGTATCTGGTTCTGGGGCCAACGTCCTGACTTTC

J gene: TRBJ1-2
V gene: TRBV18
clone size: -
D gene: -
CDR3 length: 14
CDR3 protein: CASSPGTGNYGYTF
CDR3 DNA: TGTGCCAGCTCACCAGGTACAGGGAACTATGGCTACACCTTC

J gene: TRBJ2-5
V gene: TRBV15
clone size: -
D gene: -
CDR3 length: 14
CDR3 protein: CATSRGSVEETQYF
CDR3 DNA: TGTGCCACCAGCAGAGGGTCGGTAGAGGAGACCCAGTACTTC

J gene: TRBJ2-5
V gene: TRBV5-1
clone size: -
D gene: -
CDR3 length: 15
CDR3 protein: CASSLGQAHQETQYF
CDR3 DNA: TGCGCCAGCAGCTTGGGACAGGCTCACCAAGAGACCCAGTACTTC

J gene: TRBJ1-3
V gene: TRBV18
clone size: -
D gene: -
CDR3 length: 15
CDR3 protein: CASSPFEGSGNTIYF
CDR3 DNA: TGTGCCAGCTCACCATTTGAAGGCTCTGGAAACACCATATATTTT

J gene: TRBJ1-1
V gene: TRBV2
clone size: -
D gene: -
CDR3 length: 13
CDR3 protein: CASSLLGNTEAFF
CDR3 DNA: TGTGCCAGCAGTCTCTTAGGGAACACTGAAGCTTTCTTT

J gene: TRBJ1-6
V gene: TRBV5-4
clone size: -
D gene: -
CDR3 length: 14
CDR3 protein: CASSSGTINSPLHF
CDR3 DNA: TGTGCCAGCAGCTCCGGGACCATAAATTCACCCCTCCACTTT

J gene: TRBJ1-3
V gene: TRBV6-1
clone size: -
D gene: -
CDR3 length: 15
CDR3 protein: CASSEGDSSGNTIYF
CDR3 DNA: TGTGCCAGCAGTGAGGGGGATTCCTCTGGAAACACCATATATTTT

J gene: TRBJ2-7
V gene: TRBV19
clone size: -
D gene: -
CDR3 length: 14
CDR3 protein: CASSHRGLPYEQYF
CDR3 DNA: TGTGCCAGTAGTCACAGGGGACTGCCGTACGAGCAGTACTTC

J gene: TRBJ2-3
V gene: TRBV11-2
clone size: -
D gene: -
CDR3 length: 15
CDR3 protein: CASTPVGGPTDTQYF
CDR3 DNA: TGTGCCAGCACCCCTGTTGGGGGCCCCACAGATACGCAGTATTTT

J gene: TRBJ1-5
V gene: TRBV6-6
clone size: -
D gene: -
CDR3 length: 19
CDR3 protein: CASSPQGMRVPGKNQPQHF
CDR3 DNA: TGTGCCAGCAGTCCCCAGGGTATGAGAGTTCCAGGTAAAAATCAGCCCCAGCATTTT

J gene: TRBJ1-1
V gene: TRBV6-6
clone size: -
D gene: TRBD1
CDR3 length: 16
CDR3 protein: CASSYGKIQGATEAFF
CDR3 DNA: TGTGCCAGCAGTTACGGTAAAATTCAGGGGGCTACTGAAGCTTTCTTT

J gene: TRBJ2-7
V gene: TRBV11-3
clone size: -
D gene: TRBD1
CDR3 length: 16
CDR3 protein: CASSSAQGASPYEQYF
CDR3 DNA: TGTGCCAGCAGCTCCGCGCAGGGGGCTTCCCCCTACGAGCAGTACTTC

J gene: TRBJ1-6
V gene: TRBV5-4
clone size: -
D gene: -
CDR3 length: 15
CDR3 protein: CASSFQDRDNSPLHF
CDR3 DNA: TGTGCCAGCAGCTTTCAGGACAGAGATAATTCACCCCTCCACTTT

J gene: TRBJ2-3
V gene: TRBV19
clone size: -
D gene: -
CDR3 length: 14
CDR3 protein: CASSIQGGTDTQYF
CDR3 DNA: TGTGCCAGTAGTATCCAGGGGGGGACAGATACGCAGTATTTT

J gene: TRBJ1-1
V gene: TRBV2
clone size: -
D gene: -
CDR3 length: 14
CDR3 protein: CASTWLEANTEAFF
CDR3 DNA: TGTGCCAGCACCTGGTTGGAAGCTAACACTGAAGCTTTCTTT

J gene: TRBJ2-5
V gene: TRBV7-2
clone size: -
D gene: TRBD1
CDR3 length: 14
CDR3 protein: CASDQTGGVKTQYF
CDR3 DNA: TGTGCCAGCGATCAGACAGGGGGCGTAAAGACCCAGTACTTC

J gene: TRBJ2-1
V gene: TRBV5-4
clone size: -
D gene: TRBD2
CDR3 length: 15
CDR3 protein: CASSSARGKYNEQFF
CDR3 DNA: TGTGCCAGCAGCTCGGCGCGGGGGAAATACAATGAGCAGTTCTTC

J gene: TRBJ2-1
V gene: TRBV5-8
clone size: -
D gene: -
CDR3 length: 13
CDR3 protein: CASSLQGGNEQFF
CDR3 DNA: TGTGCCAGCAGCTTACAGGGGGGGAATGAGCAGTTCTTC

J gene: TRBJ2-1
V gene: TRBV19
clone size: -
D gene: -
CDR3 length: 17
CDR3 protein: CASSIDPPASSYNEQFF
CDR3 DNA: TGTGCCAGTAGTATAGATCCTCCAGCGAGCTCCTACAATGAGCAGTTCTTC

J gene: TRBJ2-5
V gene: TRBV30
clone size: -
D gene: TRBD2
CDR3 length: 16
CDR3 protein: CAWSVRAGAYQETQYF
CDR3 DNA: TGTGCCTGGAGTGTACGAGCGGGGGCTTACCAAGAGACCCAGTACTTC

J gene: TRBJ1-2
V gene: TRBV6-5
clone size: -
D gene: -
CDR3 length: 13
CDR3 protein: CASGRQGVYGYTF
CDR3 DNA: TGTGCCAGCGGACGTCAAGGAGTCTATGGCTACACCTTC

J gene: TRBJ1-2
V gene: TRBV6-5
clone size: -
D gene: TRBD1
CDR3 length: 14
CDR3 protein: CASTPRDRVFGYTF
CDR3 DNA: TGTGCCAGCACCCCGCGGGACAGGGTTTTTGGCTACACCTTC

J gene: TRBJ2-3
V gene: TRBV5-8
clone size: -
D gene: TRBD2
CDR3 length: 15
CDR3 protein: CASSPGTSGTDTQYF
CDR3 DNA: TGTGCCAGCAGCCCAGGGACTAGCGGCACAGATACGCAGTATTTT

J gene: TRBJ2-3
V gene: TRBV5-6
clone size: -
D gene: -
CDR3 length: 11
CDR3 protein: CASSFTDTQYF
CDR3 DNA: TGTGCCAGCAGCTTCACAGATACGCAGTATTTT

J gene: TRBJ1-2
V gene: TRBV6-5
clone size: -
D gene: -
CDR3 length: 13
CDR3 protein: CASSPHGYYGYTF
CDR3 DNA: TGTGCCAGCAGCCCCCACGGCTACTATGGCTACACCTTC

J gene: TRBJ2-7
V gene: TRBV7-8
clone size: -
D gene: -
CDR3 length: 16
CDR3 protein: CASSLEDPRVTYEQYF
CDR3 DNA: TGTGCCAGCAGCTTAGAAGACCCCAGGGTAACCTACGAGCAGTACTTC

J gene: TRBJ1-3
V gene: TRBV19
clone size: once
D gene: -
CDR3 length: 13
CDR3 protein: CASTDSPGNTIYF
CDR3 DNA: TGTGCCAGTACGGACAGTCCTGGAAACACCATATATTTT

J gene: TRBJ2-2
V gene: TRBV3-1/TRBV3-2
clone size: -
D gene: TRBD1
CDR3 length: 15
CDR3 protein: CASSPWTGLAGELFF
CDR3 DNA: TGTGCCAGCAGCCCATGGACAGGGTTGGCCGGGGAGCTGTTTTTT

J gene: TRBJ1-5
V gene: TRBV19
clone size: -
D gene: TRBD1
CDR3 length: 15
CDR3 protein: CASSNADRGSGPQHF
CDR3 DNA: TGTGCCAGTAGTAACGCGGACAGGGGATCCGGGCCCCAGCATTTT

J gene: TRBJ1-2
V gene: TRBV4-1
clone size: once
D gene: -
CDR3 length: 15
CDR3 protein: CASSQALTGGYGYTF
CDR3 DNA: TGCGCCAGCAGCCAAGCCCTTACAGGAGGCTATGGCTACACCTTC

J gene: TRBJ1-4
V gene: TRBV7-9
clone size: -
D gene: -
CDR3 length: 15
CDR3 protein: CASTRGAGTNEKLFF
CDR3 DNA: TGTGCCAGCACCCGGGGGGCAGGGACCAATGAAAAACTGTTTTTT

J gene: TRBJ1-2
V gene: TRBV7-8
clone size: once
D gene: -
CDR3 length: 16
CDR3 protein: CASSLVVDTASYGYTF
CDR3 DNA: TGTGCCAGCAGCTTAGTCGTAGACACGGCATCCTATGGCTACACCTTC

J gene: TRBJ1-1
V gene: TRBV19
clone size: once
D gene: -
CDR3 length: 11
CDR3 protein: CASDSGTEAFF
CDR3 DNA: TGTGCCAGCGACAGTGGCACTGAAGCTTTCTTT

J gene: TRBJ2-3
V gene: TRBV30
clone size: -
D gene: TRBD2
CDR3 length: 12
CDR3 protein: CAWMGGTDTQYF
CDR3 DNA: TGTGCCTGGATGGGGGGGACCGATACGCAGTATTTT

J gene: TRBJ1-1
V gene: TRBV20-1
clone size: -
D gene: TRBD1
CDR3 length: 10
CDR3 protein: CSARNRGPFF
CDR3 DNA: TGCAGTGCTAGGAACAGGGGCCCTTTCTTT

J gene: TRBJ2-5
V gene: TRBV5-1
clone size: -
D gene: -
CDR3 length: 16
CDR3 protein: CASSSTGPSKGETQYF
CDR3 DNA: TGCGCCAGCAGCTCGACAGGTCCCTCTAAGGGGGAGACCCAGTACTTC

J gene: TRBJ2-7
V gene: TRBV28
clone size: -
D gene: -
CDR3 length: 12
CDR3 protein: CASGRPSYEQYF
CDR3 DNA: TGTGCCAGCGGTCGACCGTCATACGAGCAGTACTTC

J gene: TRBJ1-5
V gene: TRBV28
clone size: -
D gene: -
CDR3 length: 15
CDR3 protein: CASSLRGFINQPQHF
CDR3 DNA: TGTGCCAGCAGTCTAAGGGGTTTCATCAATCAGCCCCAGCATTTT

J gene: TRBJ2-1
V gene: TRBV5-1
clone size: -
D gene: -
CDR3 length: 14
CDR3 protein: CASSLRQAYNEQFF
CDR3 DNA: TGCGCCAGCAGCTTGAGGCAGGCGTACAATGAGCAGTTCTTC

J gene: TRBJ1-6
V gene: TRBV28
clone size: -
D gene: -
CDR3 length: 15
CDR3 protein: CASSSPGRVNSPLHF
CDR3 DNA: TGTGCCAGCAGTTCGCCGGGACGGGTAAATTCACCCCTCCACTTT

J gene: TRBJ2-4
V gene: TRBV7-9
clone size: -
D gene: -
CDR3 length: 17
CDR3 protein: CASSLGTRRSAKNIQYF
CDR3 DNA: TGTGCCAGCAGCTTGGGGACTCGCCGCTCAGCCAAAAACATTCAGTACTTC

J gene: TRBJ2-3
V gene: TRBV27
clone size: -
D gene: TRBD2
CDR3 length: 16
CDR3 protein: CASSRTSGGSTDTQYF
CDR3 DNA: TGTGCCAGCAGTCGGACTAGCGGGGGGAGCACAGATACGCAGTATTTT

J gene: TRBJ2-7
V gene: TRBV7-6
clone size: -
D gene: TRBD1
CDR3 length: 14
CDR3 protein: CASSLTGGDYEQYF
CDR3 DNA: TGTGCCAGCAGCTTGACAGGGGGCGATTACGAGCAGTACTTC

J gene: TRBJ2-2
V gene: TRBV18
clone size: -
D gene: -
CDR3 length: 13
CDR3 protein: CASSPTSTGELFF
CDR3 DNA: TGTGCCAGCTCACCGACTAGCACCGGGGAGCTGTTTTTT

J gene: TRBJ2-1
V gene: TRBV14
clone size: -
D gene: TRBD2
CDR3 length: 17
CDR3 protein: CASSQVIGTSGVREQFF
CDR3 DNA: TGTGCCAGCAGCCAAGTAATCGGGACTAGCGGGGTTCGTGAGCAGTTCTTC

J gene: TRBJ1-3
V gene: TRBV25-1
clone size: -
D gene: TRBD1
CDR3 length: 15
CDR3 protein: CASRASDRGRNTIYF
CDR3 DNA: TGTGCCAGCAGAGCTTCGGACAGGGGAAGAAACACCATATATTTT

J gene: TRBJ1-3
V gene: TRBV7-9
clone size: -
D gene: -
CDR3 length: 12
CDR3 protein: CASSLDRNTIYF
CDR3 DNA: TGTGCCAGCAGCCTTGACAGAAACACCATATATTTT

J gene: TRBJ2-4
V gene: TRBV10-1
clone size: -
D gene: -
CDR3 length: 15
CDR3 protein: CASSESGLTKNIQYF
CDR3 DNA: TGCGCCAGCAGTGAGTCCGGTCTAACCAAAAACATTCAGTACTTC